This record looks at one T cell receptor beta chain sequence and its context. After re-calling the 5' RACE reads, TCRdb lists one entry per CDR3 protein, DNA absent. The sample totals hundreds of thousands of distinct CDR3 sequences. This sample stems from a study of monozygotic twins with inflammatory bowel disease. The length of the CDR3 is 15 residues. Germline V gene lookup returns CDR1 MNHEY and CDR2 SVGEGT. Sequenced input: blood. The sequence was collected from a human donor with ulcerative colitis or Crohn's disease, or a healthy co-twin of an affected twin (not recorded which). The chain is built from TRBV6-2 or TRBV6-3 and TRBJ2-7; lacking DNA, the TRBD1 call made by TCRdb goes unchecked. CDR3: CASSTPGQGFHEQYF.